These 16 T cell receptor beta chains were all obtained from the same sample, sequenced in a study of radiotherapy plus CTLA-4 blockade in lung cancer (dated by TCRdb to the late 2010s). Libraries were prepared through the immunoSEQ multiplex PCR assay. TCRdb limited this immuneACCESS table to in-frame rearrangements with V and J called. A share of clones is missing; checked studies link under half to unresolved V genes, and the rest is unexplained. The sample profile shows 45,000 to 60,000 clones; 77% of them were found once. Around 2.5% of the sample is taken by the ten largest. The sample in question was peripheral blood, obtained from a patient treated with radiotherapy plus ipilimumab. These receptor sequences come from a human donor with non-small cell lung cancer whose response to radiotherapy plus ipilimumab could not be evaluated.

V usage is TRBV7-4 and J usage is TRBJ2-7; D is ambiguous. Germline V gene data show CDR1 as SGHVT and CDR2 as SQSDAQ. V dropped 4 bases and J dropped 4 bases, with 5 bases sitting between them. This CDR3 has 11 residues. Written as DNA, the CDR3 is TGTGCCAGCAGCTCGAGGTACGAGCAGTACTTC. It yields the protein CASSSRYEQYF.

Turning to this clone: The junction departs from the called germline gene at one end, perhaps through a read error. The chain is built from TRBV29-1 and TRBJ2-3; 8 bases agree with TRBD1. The CDR3 covers 12 residues. CDR1 is SQVTM and CDR2 is ANQGSEA in the germline V gene. Here the CDR3 DNA reads TGCAGCGCAGGACAGGGCACGGATACGCAGTATTTT. Its translation: CSAGQGTDTQYF.

A remark on this clone: The sample holds other DNA sequences that translate to the same CDR3. The V gene is TRBV9, the J gene TRBJ2-7; 7 bases are a match to TRBD2. The CDR3 has 16 residues. The germline V gene has CDR1 SGDLS and CDR2 YYNGEE. With V trimmed by 3 bases and J by 7 bases, 16 bases remained unmatched. DNA of the CDR3: TGTGCCAGCAGCGAGCCTTCTTGGGGGGGGTGTGGGGAGCAGTACTTC. This translates into CASSEPSWGGCGEQYF. The full variable domain, its missing parts supplied by reference TRBV9 and TRBJ2-7, is DSGVTQTPKHLITATGQRVTLRCSPRSGDLSVYWYQQSLDQGLQFLIQYYNGEERAKGNILERFSAQQFPDLHSELNLSSLELGDSALYFCASSEPSWGGCGEQYFGPGTRLTVT.

This clone was seen a handful of times. The chain employs TRBV10-1 and TRBJ1-2; 9 bases match TRBD1. The junction had 23 bases not matched to a gene; V was cut back by 10 bases and J by 5 bases. Germline assignment: CDR1 WNHNN and CDR2 SYGVQD (reference sequence). The CDR3 length is 18 residues. CDR3 residues: CAIPPPGQGRQCMYGYTF. In DNA form, the CDR3 reads TGCGCCATCCCCCCTCCGGGACAGGGCCGACAATGCATGTATGGCTACACCTTC.

The V gene is TRBV7-9, the J gene TRBJ1-2; unclear D gene. V dropped 1 base and J dropped 8 bases, with 11 bases sitting between them. The CDR3 is 13 residues long. The germline gives CDR1 SEHNR, CDR2 FQNEAQ (reference sequence). The CDR3 sequence: CASSLVRVEGYTF. Here the CDR3 DNA reads TGTGCCAGCAGCTTAGTCCGGGTTGAAGGCTACACCTTC. Together with reference TRBV7-9 and TRBJ1-2, the CDR3 gives the full variable domain: DTGVSQNPRHKITKRGQNVTFRCDPISEHNRLYWYRQTLGQGPEFLTYFQNEAQLEKSRLLSDRFSAERPKGSFSTLEIQRTEQGDSAMYLCASSLVRVEGYTFGSGTRLTVV.

The rearrangement uses TRBV6-6 and TRBJ2-1, with 12 positions matching TRBD2. The V segment lost 6 bases and the J segment 5 bases; nucleotides outside the gene matches: 5. The length of the CDR3 is 15 residues. CDR1 MNHNY and CDR2 SVGAGI come from the germline V gene (reference sequence). The DNA of the CDR3 is TGTGCCAGCAGCCCCGGACTAGCGGGAAACAATGAGCAGTTCTTC. Protein: CASSPGLAGNNEQFF.

The chain employs TRBV25-1 and TRBJ2-2, with D possibly TRBD1 on 5 matching bases. Germline V gene data show CDR1 as MGHDK and CDR2 as SYGVNS. The CDR3 sequence is 14 residues long. CDR3 in amino acids: CGWVGARDTGELFF. In DNA, the CDR3 is TGTGGGTGGGTTGGGGCACGGGACACCGGGGAGCTGTTTTTT.

The chain couples TRBV30 to TRBJ2-3; no firm D call. The germline V gene encodes CDR1 GTSNPN and CDR2 SVGIG (reference sequence). The V end was cut by 5 bases, the J end by 4 bases, with 16 bases between. CDR3 length: 14 amino acids. The CDR3 DNA follows: TGTGCCTGGGTAACATCCCACGTCGCAGATACGCAGTATTTT. Translating it yields CAWVTSHVADTQYF.

The chain is built from TRBV28 and TRBJ1-4; 7 bases fit TRBD1. This CDR3 region has 15 residues. From germline, CDR1 is MDHEN and CDR2 SYDVKM. V lost 6 bases, J lost 0 bases, and 4 bases stayed unmatched. This CDR3 is CASSQGGATNEKLFF. CDR3 nucleotides: TGTGCCAGCAGCCAAGGGGGCGCAACTAATGAAAAACTGTTTTTT.

The chain recombines TRBV5-1 with TRBJ2-5; D possibly corresponds to TRBD2 (5 bases). V lost 5 bases and J 2 bases, leaving 19 bases between the germline ends. The CDR3 totals 16 residues. Germline assignment: CDR1 SGHRS and CDR2 YFSETQ. Here the CDR3 reads CASSPKEGLPQETQYF. The CDR3 region has the DNA TGCGCCAGCAGTCCGAAAGAGGGTCTCCCTCAAGAGACCCAGTACTTC.

This clone was observed a few times. The chain employs TRBV6-5 and TRBJ2-2, with TRBD2 matching 7 bases. The germline gives CDR1 MNHEY, CDR2 SVGAGI. The trim removed 0 bases at V and 7 bases at J, leaving 8 bases unmatched. CDR3 length equals 16 residues. The CDR3 DNA follows: TGTGCCAGCAGTTACTCGATGGGGGGGATTAGCGGGGAGCTGTTTTTT. It specifies CASSYSMGGISGELFF.

This clone was detected once. V is TRBV4-3 and J is TRBJ2-1; 12 bases match TRBD2. V lost 4 bases, J lost 8 bases, and 9 bases stayed unmatched. The CDR3 totals 16 residues. CDR1 is LGHNA, CDR2 YSLEER, per germline. The CDR3 coding sequence is TGCGCCAGCAGCCCCCAGACTAGCGGGAGCTTCTATGAGCAGTTCTTC. It specifies CASSPQTSGSFYEQFF.

V gene TRBV11-2 combines with J gene TRBJ1-3; possibly TRBD1 for D (6 bases). Germline V gives CDR1 SGHAT, CDR2 FQNNGV. This CDR3 has 16 amino acids. V shed 2 bases and J shed 6 bases, with 17 bases lying between them. CDR3 residues: CASSLLSGQIPNTIYF. As DNA, the CDR3 is TGTGCCAGCAGCTTATTGTCCGGACAGATTCCAAACACCATATATTTT.

There are a few counts of this clone. The rearrangement links TRBV6-5 to TRBJ1-4; TRBD1 might be the D (5 bases). CDR1 is MNHEY and CDR2 is SVGAGI in the germline V gene. There are 14 residues in the CDR3. V lost 4 bases and J 8 bases, leaving 14 bases between the germline ends. CDR3 residues: CASSFQGSGEKLFF. CDR3 nucleotide sequence: TGTGCCAGCAGTTTTCAGGGAAGTGGAGAAAAACTGTTTTTT.

This chain uses TRBV4-1 with TRBJ1-5; the D gene is possibly TRBD1 (6 bases). V was trimmed by 4 bases and J by 4 bases, leaving 20 bases between them. The CDR3 contains 17 residues. The germline V gene has CDR1 MGHRA and CDR2 YSYEKL. In DNA form, the CDR3 reads TGCGCCAGCAGCCTCAGTATTTCAGGACAGCCTAATCAGCCCCAGCATTTT. The encoded protein is CASSLSISGQPNQPQHF.

The chain couples TRBV7-3 to TRBJ2-3; possible D gene TRBD1, 6 bases. The CDR3 contains 15 residues. Germline loops: CDR1 SGHTA, CDR2 FQGTGA. V lost 5 bases, J lost 4 bases, and 16 bases lay in between. The CDR3 region has the DNA TGTGCCAGCAGCCCCAACCCAGGGACATCAGATACGCAGTATTTT. Translated, it gives CASSPNPGTSDTQYF.